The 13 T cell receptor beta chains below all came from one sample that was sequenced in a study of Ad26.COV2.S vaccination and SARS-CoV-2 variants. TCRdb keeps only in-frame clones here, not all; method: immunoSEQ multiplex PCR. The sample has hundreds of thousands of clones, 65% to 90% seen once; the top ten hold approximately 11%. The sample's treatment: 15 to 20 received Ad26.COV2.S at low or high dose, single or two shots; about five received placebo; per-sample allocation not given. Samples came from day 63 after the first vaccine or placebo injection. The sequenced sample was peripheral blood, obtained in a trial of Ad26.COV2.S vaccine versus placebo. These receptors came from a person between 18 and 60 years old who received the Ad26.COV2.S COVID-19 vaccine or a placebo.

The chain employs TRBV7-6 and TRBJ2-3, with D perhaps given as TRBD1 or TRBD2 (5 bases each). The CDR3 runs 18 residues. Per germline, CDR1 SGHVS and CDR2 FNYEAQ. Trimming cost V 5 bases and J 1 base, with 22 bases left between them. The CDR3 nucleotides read TGTGCCAGCAGCAAAGCTTGGGGACCCTCGTCCCGCACAGATACGCAGTATTTT. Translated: CASSKAWGPSSRTDTQYF.

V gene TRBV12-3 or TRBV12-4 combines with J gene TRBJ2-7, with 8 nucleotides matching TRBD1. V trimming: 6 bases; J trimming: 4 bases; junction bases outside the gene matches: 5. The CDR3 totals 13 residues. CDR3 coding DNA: TGTGCCAGCAGGAGGCAGGGGGCTTACGAGCAGTACTTC. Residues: CASRRQGAYEQYF.

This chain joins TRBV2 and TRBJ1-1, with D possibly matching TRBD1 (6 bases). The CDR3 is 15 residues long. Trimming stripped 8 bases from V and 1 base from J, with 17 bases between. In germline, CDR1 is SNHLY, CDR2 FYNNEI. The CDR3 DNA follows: TGTGCCAGCCTTGAGACTACAGGGCCGAACACTGAAGCTTTCTTT. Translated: CASLETTGPNTEAFF.

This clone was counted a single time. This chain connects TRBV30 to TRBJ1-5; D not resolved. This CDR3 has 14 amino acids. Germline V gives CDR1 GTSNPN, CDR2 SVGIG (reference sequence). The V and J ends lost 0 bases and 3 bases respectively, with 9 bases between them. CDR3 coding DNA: TGTGCCTGGAGTGTAGGGCAATTCAATCAGCCCCAGCATTTT. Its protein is CAWSVGQFNQPQHF. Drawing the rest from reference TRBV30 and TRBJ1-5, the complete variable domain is SQTIHQWPATLVQPVGSPLSLECTVEGTSNPNLYWYRQAAGRGLQLLFYSVGIGQISSEVPQNLSASRPQDRQFILSSKKLLLSDSGFYLCAWSVGQFNQPQHFGDGTRLSIL.

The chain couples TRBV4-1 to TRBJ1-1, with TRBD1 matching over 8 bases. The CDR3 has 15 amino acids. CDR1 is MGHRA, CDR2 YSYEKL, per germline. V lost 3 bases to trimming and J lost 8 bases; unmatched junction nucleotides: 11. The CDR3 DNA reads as TGCGCCAGCAGCCACCTAGTTATCCGGGACAGGGAAGCTTTCTTT. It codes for CASSHLVIRDREAFF.

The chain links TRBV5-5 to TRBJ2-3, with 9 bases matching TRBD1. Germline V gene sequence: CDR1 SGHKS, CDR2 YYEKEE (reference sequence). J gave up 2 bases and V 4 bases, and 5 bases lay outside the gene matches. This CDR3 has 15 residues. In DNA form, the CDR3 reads TGTGCCAGCAGCACCGGGACAGGGATCACAGATACGCAGTATTTT. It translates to CASSTGTGITDTQYF. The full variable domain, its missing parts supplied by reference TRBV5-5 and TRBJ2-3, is DAGVTQSPTHLIKTRGQQVTLRCSPISGHKSVSWYQQVLGQGPQFIFQYYEKEERGRGNFPDRFSARQFPNYSSELNVNALLLGDSALYLCASSTGTGITDTQYFGPGTRLTVL.

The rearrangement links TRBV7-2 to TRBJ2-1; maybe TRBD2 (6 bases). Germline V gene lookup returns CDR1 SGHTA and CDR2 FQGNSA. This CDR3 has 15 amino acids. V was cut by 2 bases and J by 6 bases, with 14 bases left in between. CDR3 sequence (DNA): TGTGCCAGCAGCTTAAATCCGGGGGACGCCAATGAGCAGTTCTTC. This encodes CASSLNPGDANEQFF. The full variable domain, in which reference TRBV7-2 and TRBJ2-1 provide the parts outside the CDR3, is GAGVSQSPSNKVTEKGKDVELRCDPISGHTALYWYRQSLGQGLEFLIYFQGNSAPDKSGLPSDRFSAERTGGSVSTLTIQRTQQEDSAVYLCASSLNPGDANEQFFGPGTRLTVL.

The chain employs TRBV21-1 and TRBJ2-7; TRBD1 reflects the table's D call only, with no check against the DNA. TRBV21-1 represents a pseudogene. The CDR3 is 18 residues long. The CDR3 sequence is CASSKFRTGGLNSYEQYF. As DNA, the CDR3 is TGTGCCAGCAGCAAATTCAGGACAGGGGGCCTAAATAGCTACGAGCAGTACTTC.

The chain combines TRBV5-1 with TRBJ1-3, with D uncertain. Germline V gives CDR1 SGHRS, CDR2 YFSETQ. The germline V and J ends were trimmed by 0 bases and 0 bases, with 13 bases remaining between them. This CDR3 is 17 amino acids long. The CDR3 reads CASSLAPFESSGNTIYF. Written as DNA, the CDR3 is TGCGCCAGCAGCTTGGCGCCGTTTGAAAGCTCTGGAAACACCATATATTTT.

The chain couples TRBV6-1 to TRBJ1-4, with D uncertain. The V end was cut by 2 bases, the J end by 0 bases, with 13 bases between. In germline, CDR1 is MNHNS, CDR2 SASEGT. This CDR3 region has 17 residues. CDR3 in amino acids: CASSELGRSATNEKLFF. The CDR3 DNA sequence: TGTGCCAGCAGTGAATTGGGTAGATCAGCAACTAATGAAAAACTGTTTTTT.

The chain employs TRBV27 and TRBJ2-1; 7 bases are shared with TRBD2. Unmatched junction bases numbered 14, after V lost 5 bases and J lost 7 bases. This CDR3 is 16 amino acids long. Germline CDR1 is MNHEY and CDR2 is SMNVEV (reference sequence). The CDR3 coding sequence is TGTGCCAGCAGTCTCTCCGGGACTACCCCCTTTAATGAGCAGTTCTTC. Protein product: CASSLSGTTPFNEQFF.

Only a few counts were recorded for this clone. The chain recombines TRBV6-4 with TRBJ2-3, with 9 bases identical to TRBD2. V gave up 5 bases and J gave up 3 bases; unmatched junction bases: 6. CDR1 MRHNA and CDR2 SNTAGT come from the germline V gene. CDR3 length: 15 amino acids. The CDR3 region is CASSPGTSSTDTQYF. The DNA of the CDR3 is TGTGCCAGCAGTCCCGGGACTAGCAGTACAGATACGCAGTATTTT.

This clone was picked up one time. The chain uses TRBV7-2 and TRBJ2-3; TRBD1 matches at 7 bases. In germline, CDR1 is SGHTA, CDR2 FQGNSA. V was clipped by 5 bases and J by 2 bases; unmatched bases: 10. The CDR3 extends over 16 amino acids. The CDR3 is CASSPWGTASTDTQYF. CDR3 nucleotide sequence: TGTGCCAGCAGCCCCTGGGGGACAGCGTCCACAGATACGCAGTATTTT.